Here is one T cell receptor (beta chain) with its context. In the authors' workflow: Amplifying reference gene primers gave estimates of nucleated cell counts. Data came from immunoSEQ multiplex PCR; TCRdb stores just in-frame clones and leaves some out. Clone size and V and J calls were adopted from that table, with D and trimming inferred from the DNA. This table holds 55,000 to 80,000 clones, over 60% found once. This record belongs to a study of blood T cell repertoires in COVID-19. Across the study: Italy, Spain and the United States were the sources of the convalescent and acute COVID-19 samples. The cDNA or gDNA used as material had been derived from T cells, B-cell-depleted T cells, or PBMCs.

Per germline, CDR1 MDHEN and CDR2 SYDVKM. Germline trimming cut 7 bases from V and 2 bases from J; bases unmatched to any gene: 13. The CDR3 has 18 amino acids. The rearrangement joins TRBV28 to TRBJ2-7, with 14 positions matching TRBD2. This clonotype originated in a human donor in a cohort sampled during active COVID-19. Sequenced: peripheral blood. CDR3 nucleotides: TGTGCCAGCAAAGGTGGAGGACTAGCGGGGGGAGGGACCTACGAGCAGTACTTC. This gives the protein CASKGGGLAGGGTYEQYF.